Listed here is a single T cell receptor beta chain. Its target is not known. This sample is part of a study of T cell responses to AZD1222 COVID-19 vaccine. Study results and limitations: Only 5 or 6 AZD1222 recipients were seropositive at baseline. Close to half of all spike-specific TCRs reportedly target regions of the variants that are unmutated.

The protocol was immunoSEQ multiplex PCR, while the TCRdb copy is restricted to in-frame clones and leaves out a portion. The profile shows around 180,000 clones, 70% to 90% of them singletons. CDR1 is MNHEY, CDR2 SVGAGI, per germline. Trimming removed 10 bases at V and 4 bases at J, with 21 bases between. The CDR3 consists of 15 residues. The sample consisted of peripheral blood, taken on day 0 of AZD1222 vaccination. The chain couples TRBV6-5 to TRBJ2-3; possible D gene TRBD2, 7 bases. The TCR originated in an adult in good health. CDR3 nucleotides: TGTGCCACCAATCGAGGGGGGGCCCGGTCAGATACGCAGTATTTT. Protein sequence: CATNRGGARSDTQYF.